Presented here are 7 T cell receptor beta chains from one specimen sequenced in a study of T cell repertoires in cytomegalovirus infection. TCRdb reprocessed the reads with MiXCR, giving one entry per CDR3 protein. This sample has around 260,000 distinct CDR3 sequences, with approximately 9% found just once. Sequenced: PBMCs. The receptors come from a human donor in good health (CMV status not recorded). Some clones in this sample may be carry-over from other donors' samples.

The sample holds many counts of this clonotype. This rearrangement joins TRBV12-3 or TRBV12-4 to TRBJ1-2; no reliable D call. The CDR3 consists of 13 residues. The ends were cut back, 6 bases at V and 7 bases at J, with 15 bases in the middle. The chain's CDR3 is CASRIIGRGGYTF. CDR3 in DNA: TGTGCCAGCAGAATCATCGGACGAGGTGGCTACACCTTC.

This clonotype was recorded at least ten times. V and J are TRBV7-2 and TRBJ1-1; perhaps TRBD1 as D (5 bases). V lost 6 bases and J 8 bases, leaving 22 bases between the germline ends. Germline V gene lookup returns CDR1 SGHTA and CDR2 FQGNSA. There are 15 residues in the CDR3. Here the CDR3 DNA reads TGTGCCAGCAGACGGAACCGGGACGGATACTCAGAAGCTTTCTTT. It yields the protein CASRRNRDGYSEAFF.

This clonotype was found a few times. J is TRBJ2-1 and V is TRBV6-2 or TRBV6-3, with unresolved D. Germline-derived CDR1 and CDR2 are MNHEY and SVGEGT. V was cut by 5 bases and J by 6 bases, with 5 bases left in between. The CDR3 loop spans 11 amino acids. The CDR3 region has the DNA TGTGCCAGCAGTAAATCCAATGAGCAGTTCTTC. This gives the protein CASSKSNEQFF.

This clonotype was seen ten or more times. The chain joins TRBV7-6 to TRBJ2-2, with 7 bases identical to TRBD1. V gave up 6 bases and J gave up 6 bases; unmatched junction bases: 10. The CDR3 runs to 15 residues. CDR1 is SGHVS, CDR2 FNYEAQ, per germline. CDR3 residues: CASSPGTAESGELFF. The CDR3 DNA reads TGTGCCAGCAGTCCCGGGACAGCGGAATCCGGGGAGCTGTTTTTT.

This clonotype has at least ten counts. The genes are TRBV7-9 and TRBJ1-2; D unclear. Germline assignment: CDR1 SEHNR and CDR2 FQNEAQ (reference sequence). The CDR3 runs 15 residues. Trimming shortened V by 1 base and J by 7 bases, and 16 bases separated the two germline ends. This chain's CDR3 is CASSLGLGTQPGYTF. CDR3 sequence (DNA): TGTGCCAGCAGCTTAGGTCTCGGCACCCAACCTGGCTACACCTTC. Full variable domain (remainder filled in from reference TRBV7-9 and TRBJ1-2): DTGVSQNPRHKITKRGQNVTFRCDPISEHNRLYWYRQTLGQGPEFLTYFQNEAQLEKSRLLSDRFSAERPKGSFSTLEIQRTEQGDSAMYLCASSLGLGTQPGYTFGSGTRLTVV.

This clonotype was detected a few times. In DNA, the CDR3 is TGTGCCAGCAGCCAACCCCCCGAGAACGAGCAGTACTTC. Encoded protein: CASSQPPENEQYF. The chain recombines TRBV3-1 with TRBJ2-7, with no clear D. Germline assignment: CDR1 LGHDT and CDR2 YNNKEL (reference sequence). The CDR3 runs 13 residues. V shed 2 bases and J shed 5 bases, with 10 bases lying between them.

This clonotype was observed a handful of times. This chain links TRBV12-3 or TRBV12-4 with TRBJ2-3, with 8 bases fitting TRBD2. This CDR3 contains 15 residues. The trim removed 3 bases at V and 6 bases at J, leaving 8 bases unmatched. CDR3 sequence reads: CASSLAGGARDTQYF. Here the CDR3 DNA reads TGTGCCAGCAGTTTGGCGGGAGGCGCTCGGGATACGCAGTATTTT.